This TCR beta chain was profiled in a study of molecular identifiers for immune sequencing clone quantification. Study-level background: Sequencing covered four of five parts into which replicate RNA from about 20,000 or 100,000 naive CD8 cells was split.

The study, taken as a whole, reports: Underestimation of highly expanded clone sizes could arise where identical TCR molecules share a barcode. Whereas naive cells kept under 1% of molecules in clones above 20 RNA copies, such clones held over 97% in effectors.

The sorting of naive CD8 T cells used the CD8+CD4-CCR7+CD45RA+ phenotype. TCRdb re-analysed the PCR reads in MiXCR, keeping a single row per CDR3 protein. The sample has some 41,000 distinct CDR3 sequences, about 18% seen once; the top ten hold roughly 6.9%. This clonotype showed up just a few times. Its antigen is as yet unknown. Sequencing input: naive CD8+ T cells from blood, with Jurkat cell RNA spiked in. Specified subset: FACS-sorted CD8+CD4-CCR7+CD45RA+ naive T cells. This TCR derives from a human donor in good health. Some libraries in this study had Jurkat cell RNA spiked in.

The CDR3 reads CASSYFAGGTDTQYF. The CDR3, as DNA: TGTGCCAGCAGTTACTTTGCGGGAGGGACAGATACGCAGTATTTT. The V and J genes are TRBV6-5 and TRBJ2-3, with TRBD2 matching 9 bases. The V gene's germline CDR1 is MNHEY and CDR2 SVGAGI. V gave up 1 base and J gave up 3 bases; unmatched junction bases: 2. This CDR3 spans 15 amino acids.